This is a list of T cell receptor beta chains from one sample in a study of blood T cell repertoires in COVID-19. Measured with immunoSEQ multiplex PCR; TCRdb has only the in-frame clones, and not every one. The table records some 490,000 clones, approximately 90% of them present only once. Sequenced input: PBMCs or T cells enriched from blood (not recorded which). These receptors originate from a woman between 55 and 75 years old who had recovered from COVID-19. The CDR3 runs from the conserved cysteine through the conserved F or W. The D gene is left open where the match is weak. A row's size may be missing; if present it is once, few, many or a size class.

D gene	J gene	clone size	V gene	CDR3 DNA	CDR3 protein
TRBD1	TRBJ1-1	NA	TRBV28	TGTGCCAGCAGTTTAGAAATTGGACAGGGAATTACTGAAGCTTTCTTT	CASSLEIGQGITEAFF
TRBD1	TRBJ1-1	NA	TRBV7-9	TGTGCCAGCAGCGCCCCGACAGGGGGCAATTTCGAAGCTTTCTTT	CASSAPTGGNFEAFF
TRBD1	TRBJ2-7	NA	TRBV19	TGTGCCAGTAGTATAACGGGACAGGGTACCTACGAGCAGTACTTC	CASSITGQGTYEQYF
TRBD2	TRBJ2-2	NA	TRBV7-6	TGTGCCAGCAGCTTAGAGACTAGCAATAACGGGGAGCTGTTTTTT	CASSLETSNNGELFF
NA	TRBJ1-6	NA	TRBV28	TGTGCCAGCAGTTTAAGACTGGCCCTCCACTTT	CASSLRLALHF
NA	TRBJ2-7	NA	TRBV3-1/TRBV3-2	TGTGCCAGCAGCCAAGCCCCGACTAGGTACGAGCAGTACTTC	CASSQAPTRYEQYF
NA	TRBJ1-3	NA	TRBV3-1/TRBV3-2	TGTGCCAGCAGCCAAGTAAAAAACTCTGGAAACACCATATATTTT	CASSQVKNSGNTIYF
TRBD1	TRBJ1-1	NA	TRBV5-4	TGTGCCAGCAGCTCGACAGGGTTTTGGGTGGAAGAAGAAGCTTTCTTT	CASSSTGFWVEEEAFF
TRBD1	TRBJ1-2	NA	TRBV20-1	TGCAGTGCCAGACAGGGCTATGGCTACACCTTC	CSARQGYGYTF
NA	TRBJ1-1	NA	TRBV29-1	TGCAGCGTGCACAAGATGAACACTGAAGCTTTCTTT	CSVHKMNTEAFF
NA	TRBJ2-1	NA	TRBV3-1/TRBV3-2	TGTGCCAGCAGCCAAGAATTCGGACAGCTAGGGTACAATGAGCAGTTCTTC	CASSQEFGQLGYNEQFF
NA	TRBJ2-7	NA	TRBV7-8	TGTGCCAGCAGCTTAGCCCCCCGGTACGAGCAGTACTTC	CASSLAPRYEQYF
NA	TRBJ1-6	few	TRBV7-9	TGTGCCAGCAGCTTAGGTCAGGCTACCTATAATTCACCCCTCCACTTT	CASSLGQATYNSPLHF
NA	TRBJ1-4	NA	TRBV15	TGTGCCACCAGCAGAGGGGCATCGGGAGTCGGGGATGCAACTAATGAAAAACTGTTTTTT	CATSRGASGVGDATNEKLFF
TRBD1	TRBJ1-1	NA	TRBV10-3	TGTGCCATCAGTCTCGACAGGGACACTGAAGCTTTCTTT	CAISLDRDTEAFF
NA	TRBJ2-3	NA	TRBV2	TGTGCCAGCAGTAAGGAACAGGGAGATACGCAGTATTTT	CASSKEQGDTQYF
TRBD1	TRBJ2-2	NA	TRBV29-1	TGCAGCGTTGTCCAGGGGGAGAACACCGGGGAGCTGTTTTTT	CSVVQGENTGELFF
TRBD2	TRBJ2-2	NA	TRBV7-2	TGTGCCAGCAGCTTAGTTAGGCTAGCGGGGGGATACACCGGGGAGCTGTTTTTT	CASSLVRLAGGYTGELFF
NA	TRBJ1-1	NA	TRBV28	TGTGCCAGCAGTACAGGTGACTGGGTTGACACTGAAGCTTTCTTT	CASSTGDWVDTEAFF
TRBD1	TRBJ1-2	NA	TRBV6-5	TGTGCCAGCAGGCCCCCGGGACAGCCTTCTGGCGGCTACACCTTC	CASRPPGQPSGGYTF
NA	TRBJ1-2	NA	TRBV5-6	TGTGCCAGCAGCTTCGGGACGGGGGGCTTACGCGGCTACACCTTC	CASSFGTGGLRGYTF
NA	TRBJ2-4	NA	TRBV13	TGTGCCAGCAGCCCGTCACAGAGAGTAGCCAAAAACATTCAGTACTTC	CASSPSQRVAKNIQYF
NA	TRBJ2-7	NA	TRBV30	TGTGCCTGGAGTGGGACACGGATAGCCTACGAGCAGTACTTC	CAWSGTRIAYEQYF
TRBD2	TRBJ2-1	NA	TRBV19	TGTGCCAGTAGTATTTGGGCTAGCGGGGGACACAATGAGCAGTTCTTC	CASSIWASGGHNEQFF
NA	TRBJ2-6	NA	TRBV5-4	TGTGCCAGCAGCCCGAACCTTGCAGGCCGCTCTGGGGCCAACGTCCTGACTTTC	CASSPNLAGRSGANVLTF
NA	TRBJ1-1	NA	TRBV6-5	TGTGCCAGCAGTATTGGTACAGGGTTGGGCACTGAAGCTTTCTTT	CASSIGTGLGTEAFF
NA	TRBJ1-3	once	TRBV24-1	TGTGCCACCAGTGATTCGGGTATCGGAAACACCATATATTTT	CATSDSGIGNTIYF
NA	TRBJ2-1	NA	TRBV10-3	TGTGCCATCAGTGAGCCCACTAACGACAATGAGCAGTTCTTC	CAISEPTNDNEQFF
TRBD2	TRBJ2-7	NA	TRBV6-5	TGTGCCAGCGGGATCACGGGACTAGCTTACGAGCAGTACTTC	CASGITGLAYEQYF
NA	TRBJ2-3	NA	TRBV21-1	TGTGCCAGCCCGGGACAAACAGATACGCAGTATTTT	CASPGQTDTQYF
NA	TRBJ1-3	NA	TRBV4-2	TGTGCCAGCAGCCAAGAAGGAGCGGGGCAGTTTGGAAACACCATATATTTT	CASSQEGAGQFGNTIYF
TRBD1	TRBJ1-2	NA	TRBV15	TGTGCCACCAGCAGAGATGGACAGGACTATGGCTACACCTTC	CATSRDGQDYGYTF
TRBD1	TRBJ1-4	NA	TRBV30	TGTGCCTGGGGGAGAACGACAGGGGTAAATGAAAAACTGTTTTTT	CAWGRTTGVNEKLFF
TRBD2	TRBJ2-1	NA	TRBV30	TGTGCCTGGAGTGTGGGTAGCGGGGGGTTCAGCTCCTACAATGAGCAGTTCTTC	CAWSVGSGGFSSYNEQFF
TRBD1	TRBJ2-7	NA	TRBV24-1	TGTGCCACCAGTGCGGGACAGGGGATCTCCTACGAGCAGTACTTC	CATSAGQGISYEQYF
TRBD1	TRBJ1-3	once	TRBV19	TGTGCCAGTAGTACCCCCGGACAGGGGACCCGAAACACCATATATTTT	CASSTPGQGTRNTIYF
TRBD1	TRBJ2-7	NA	TRBV19	TGTGCCAGTAGATACGACGGGACAGGGGGGACCTACGAGCAGTACTTC	CASRYDGTGGTYEQYF
TRBD1	TRBJ2-2	NA	TRBV18	TGTGCCAGCTCACGGACCGCGGGACAGGGCTTAACCGGGGAGCTGTTTTTT	CASSRTAGQGLTGELFF
TRBD2	TRBJ2-3	once	TRBV7-9	TGTGCCAGCAGCTGGGGACTAGCGGGTACAGATACGCAGTATTTT	CASSWGLAGTDTQYF
NA	TRBJ2-4	NA	TRBV4-1	TGCGCCAGCAGCCACCGGGGAGCCAAAAACATTCAGTACTTC	CASSHRGAKNIQYF
TRBD2	TRBJ2-1	NA	TRBV3-1/TRBV3-2	TGTGCCAGCAGCCAAGCGGGGGGGAGTCGTGAGCAGTTCTTC	CASSQAGGSREQFF
TRBD1	TRBJ2-7	NA	TRBV5-6	TGTGCCAGCAGCTCCGGGACAGGGGTATCCTACGAGCAGTACTTC	CASSSGTGVSYEQYF
NA	TRBJ1-6	NA	TRBV27	TGTGCCAGCAGAACTGGCTCCTATAATTCACCCCTCCACTTT	CASRTGSYNSPLHF
TRBD1	TRBJ1-6	NA	TRBV7-9	TGTGCCAGCAGCTTAGTCGGACAGGGTAATTCACCCCTCCACTTT	CASSLVGQGNSPLHF
NA	TRBJ2-2	NA	TRBV7-5	TGTGCCAGAAGCTACTATTGGCTAGCGGGGGGACTCCGGGACACCGGGGAGCTGTTTTTT	CARSYYWLAGGLRDTGELFF
NA	TRBJ1-5	NA	TRBV6-1	TGTGCCAGCAGTGAGGGGCCCGTGGCACAGCCCCAGCATTTT	CASSEGPVAQPQHF
NA	TRBJ1-5	NA	TRBV5-8	TGTGCCAGCAGCCCCTCGAGGGGGATAGGCAATCAGCCCCAGCATTTT	CASSPSRGIGNQPQHF
NA	TRBJ1-3	NA	TRBV19	TGTGCCAGTAGTAAGGGAGTCTCTGGAAACACCATATATTTT	CASSKGVSGNTIYF
NA	TRBJ1-4	NA	TRBV27	TGTGCCAGCAGTCCTCTTGGGGGGCGGGAGGTAACTAATGAAAAACTGTTTTTT	CASSPLGGREVTNEKLFF
TRBD1	TRBJ2-7	NA	TRBV10-1	TGCGCCAGCAGACTATACAGGGGGGCCTACGAGCAGTACTTC	CASRLYRGAYEQYF
NA	TRBJ1-1	NA	TRBV6-6	TGTGCCAGCAGTTATGGGGGGGGCCGGAACACTGAAGCTTTCTTT	CASSYGGGRNTEAFF
NA	TRBJ1-2	once	TRBV4-1	TGCGCCAGCAGCCAAGGAGACAGAAAATCTAACTATGGCTACACCTTC	CASSQGDRKSNYGYTF
NA	TRBJ2-3	NA	TRBV24-1	TGTGCCACCAGTGACCGGCGGAGCACAGATACGCAGTATTTT	CATSDRRSTDTQYF
NA	TRBJ1-1	NA	TRBV12-3/TRBV12-4	TGTGCCAGCAGGGGGCGGATGACTGAAGCTTTCTTT	CASRGRMTEAFF